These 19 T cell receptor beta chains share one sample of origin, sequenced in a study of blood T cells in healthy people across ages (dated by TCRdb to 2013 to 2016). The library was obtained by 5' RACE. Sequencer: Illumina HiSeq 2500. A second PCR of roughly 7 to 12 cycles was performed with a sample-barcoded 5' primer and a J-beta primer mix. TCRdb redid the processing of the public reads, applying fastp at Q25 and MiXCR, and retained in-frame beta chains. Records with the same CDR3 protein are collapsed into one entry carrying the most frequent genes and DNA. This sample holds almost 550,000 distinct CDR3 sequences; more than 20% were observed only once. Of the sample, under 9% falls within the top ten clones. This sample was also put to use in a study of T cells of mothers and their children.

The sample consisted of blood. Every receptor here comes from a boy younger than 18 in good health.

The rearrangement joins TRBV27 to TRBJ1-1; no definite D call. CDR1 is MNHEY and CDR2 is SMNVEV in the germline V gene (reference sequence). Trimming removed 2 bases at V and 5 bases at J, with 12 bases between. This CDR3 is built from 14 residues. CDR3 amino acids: CASSLRASVTEAFF. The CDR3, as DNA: TGTGCCAGCAGTTTAAGGGCCTCGGTGACTGAAGCTTTCTTT.

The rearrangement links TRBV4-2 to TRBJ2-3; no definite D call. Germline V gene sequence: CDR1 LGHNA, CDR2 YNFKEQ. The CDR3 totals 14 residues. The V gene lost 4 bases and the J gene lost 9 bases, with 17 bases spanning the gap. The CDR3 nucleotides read TGTGCCAGCAGCCGACCAGAGAGTATGGGGACGCAGTATTTT. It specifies CASSRPESMGTQYF.

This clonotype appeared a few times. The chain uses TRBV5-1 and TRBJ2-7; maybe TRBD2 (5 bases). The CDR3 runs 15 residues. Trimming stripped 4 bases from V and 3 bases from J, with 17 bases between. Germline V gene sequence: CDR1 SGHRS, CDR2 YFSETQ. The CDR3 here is CASSLEGDGIYEQYF. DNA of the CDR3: TGCGCCAGCAGCCTTGAGGGAGACGGAATCTACGAGCAGTACTTC.

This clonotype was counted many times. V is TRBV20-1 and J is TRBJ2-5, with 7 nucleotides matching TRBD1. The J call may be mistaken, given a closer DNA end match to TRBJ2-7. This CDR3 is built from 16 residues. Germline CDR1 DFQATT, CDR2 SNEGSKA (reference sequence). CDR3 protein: CSARDQQAGGTYEQYF. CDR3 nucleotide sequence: TGCAGTGCTAGAGATCAACAGGCAGGGGGAACCTACGAGCAGTACTTC.

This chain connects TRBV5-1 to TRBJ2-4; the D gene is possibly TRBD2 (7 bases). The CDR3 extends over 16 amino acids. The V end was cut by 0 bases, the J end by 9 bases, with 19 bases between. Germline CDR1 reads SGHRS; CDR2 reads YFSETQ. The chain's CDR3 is CASSLGSMPGEGIQYF. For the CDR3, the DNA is TGCGCCAGCAGCTTGGGATCTATGCCAGGGGAGGGCATTCAGTACTTC.

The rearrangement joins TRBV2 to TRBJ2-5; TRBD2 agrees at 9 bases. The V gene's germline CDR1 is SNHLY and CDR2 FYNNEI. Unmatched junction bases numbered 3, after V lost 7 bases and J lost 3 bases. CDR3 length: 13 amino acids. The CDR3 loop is CASNIAGEETQYF. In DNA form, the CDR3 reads TGTGCCAGCAACATAGCGGGGGAAGAGACCCAGTACTTC.

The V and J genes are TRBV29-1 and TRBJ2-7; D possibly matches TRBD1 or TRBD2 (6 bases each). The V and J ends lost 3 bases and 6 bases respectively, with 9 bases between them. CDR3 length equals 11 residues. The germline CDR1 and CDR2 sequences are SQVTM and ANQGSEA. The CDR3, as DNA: TGCAGCGTTGACTCGGGGGCCGAGCAGTACTTC. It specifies CSVDSGAEQYF.

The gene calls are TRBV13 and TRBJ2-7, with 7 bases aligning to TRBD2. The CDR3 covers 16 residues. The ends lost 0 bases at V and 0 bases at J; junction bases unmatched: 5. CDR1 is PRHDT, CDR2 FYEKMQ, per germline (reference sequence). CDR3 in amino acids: CASSLGIAGYSYEQYF. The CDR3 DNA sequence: TGTGCCAGCAGCTTAGGTATAGCGGGCTACTCCTACGAGCAGTACTTC.

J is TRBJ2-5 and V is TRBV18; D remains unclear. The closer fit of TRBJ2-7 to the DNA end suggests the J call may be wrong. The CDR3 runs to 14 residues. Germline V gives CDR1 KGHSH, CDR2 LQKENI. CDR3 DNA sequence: TGTGCCAGCTCACCACCGGCTAGATCCTACGAGCAGTACTTC. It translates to CASSPPARSYEQYF.

This chain's CDR3 is CASSGRRPYEQYF. CDR3 nucleotides: TGTGCCAGCTCGGGGCGGAGGCCCTACGAGCAGTACTTC. V gene TRBV6-5 combines with J gene TRBJ2-7, with D perhaps given as TRBD1 or TRBD2 (5 bases each). V was shortened by 8 bases and J by 2 bases, with 13 bases between the two germline ends. CDR3 length: 13 amino acids. Germline values: CDR1 MNHEY, CDR2 SVGAGI.

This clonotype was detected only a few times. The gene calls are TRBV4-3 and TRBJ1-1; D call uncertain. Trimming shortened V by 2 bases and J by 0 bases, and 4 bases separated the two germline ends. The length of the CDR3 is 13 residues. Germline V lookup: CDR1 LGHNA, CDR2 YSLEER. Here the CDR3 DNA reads TGCGCCAGCAGCCAAAACGTGAACACTGAAGCTTTCTTT. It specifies CASSQNVNTEAFF.

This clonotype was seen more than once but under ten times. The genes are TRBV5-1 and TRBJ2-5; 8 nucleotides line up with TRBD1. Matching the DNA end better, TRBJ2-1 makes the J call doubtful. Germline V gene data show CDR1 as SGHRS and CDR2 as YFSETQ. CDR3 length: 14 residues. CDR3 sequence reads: CASSQDRVYDEQFF. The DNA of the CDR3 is TGCGCCAGCAGCCAGGACAGGGTTTATGATGAGCAGTTCTTC.

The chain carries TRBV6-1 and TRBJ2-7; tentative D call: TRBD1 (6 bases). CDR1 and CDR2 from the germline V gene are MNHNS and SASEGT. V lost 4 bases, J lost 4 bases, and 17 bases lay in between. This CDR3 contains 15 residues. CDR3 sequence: CASSAGVGGPYEQYF. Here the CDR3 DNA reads TGTGCCAGCAGTGCCGGTGTAGGGGGTCCGTACGAGCAGTACTTC.

The CDR3 spells CSANFRGQDYGYTF. The CDR3 DNA reads TGCAGTGCTAATTTCCGGGGCCAGGACTATGGCTACACCTTC. This chain connects TRBV20-1 to TRBJ1-2; D perhaps matches TRBD1 (5 bases). Per germline, CDR1 DFQATT and CDR2 SNEGSKA (reference sequence). The V and J ends lost 4 bases and 3 bases respectively, with 15 bases between them. The CDR3 sequence is 14 residues long.

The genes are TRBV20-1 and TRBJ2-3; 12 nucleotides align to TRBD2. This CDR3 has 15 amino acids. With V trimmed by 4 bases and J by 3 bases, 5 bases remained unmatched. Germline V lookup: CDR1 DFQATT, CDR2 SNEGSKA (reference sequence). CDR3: CSAIASGRGTDTQYF. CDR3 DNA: TGCAGTGCTATCGCTAGCGGGAGGGGAACAGATACGCAGTATTTT.

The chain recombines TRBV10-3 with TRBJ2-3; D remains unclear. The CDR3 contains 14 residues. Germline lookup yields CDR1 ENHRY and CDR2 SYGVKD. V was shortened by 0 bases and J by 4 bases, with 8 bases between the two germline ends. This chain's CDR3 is CAISESLPSDTQYF. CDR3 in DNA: TGTGCCATCAGTGAGTCATTGCCCTCAGATACGCAGTATTTT.

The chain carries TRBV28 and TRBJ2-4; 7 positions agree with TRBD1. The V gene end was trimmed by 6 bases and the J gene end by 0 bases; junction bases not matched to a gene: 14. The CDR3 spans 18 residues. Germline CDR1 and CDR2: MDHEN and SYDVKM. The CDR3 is CASSHRGQEALAKNIQYF. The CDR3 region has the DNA TGTGCCAGCAGCCACAGGGGACAAGAGGCGCTAGCCAAAAACATTCAGTACTTC.

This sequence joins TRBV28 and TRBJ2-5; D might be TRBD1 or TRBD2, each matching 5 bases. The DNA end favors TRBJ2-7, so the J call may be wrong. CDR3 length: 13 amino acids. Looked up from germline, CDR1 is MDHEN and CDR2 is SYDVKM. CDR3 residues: CAGGRDVSYEQYF. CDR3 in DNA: TGTGCCGGCGGTCGGGACGTATCCTACGAGCAGTACTTC.

For the CDR3, the DNA is TGTGCCAGCAGTGAAGGACAGGGGGCGGCAAGGATGTTCACTGAAGCTTTCTTT. It is translated as CASSEGQGAARMFTEAFF. The chain carries TRBV6-1 and TRBJ1-1, with 10 bases identical to TRBD1. The CDR3 runs 18 residues. Germline-derived CDR1 and CDR2 are MNHNS and SASEGT. The V and J ends lost 1 base and 4 bases, in that order; junction bases with no gene match: 12.